This paragraph covers one T cell receptor (beta chain) sequence. Its antigen is not identified. The CDR3 consists of 15 residues. Germline V gives CDR1 SGHRS, CDR2 YFSETQ. V shed 0 bases, J shed 6 bases, and the junction held 2 bases outside the gene matches. The data are from a study of tissue T cells after allogeneic stem cell transplantation. The wider study: Of the grafts for graft-versus-host disease patients, several were unmodified and three CD34-selected. Gastrointestinal graft-versus-host disease was present in all patients, each treated with several therapy lines.

Study observations and caveats: In patients and mice, blood and spleen missed much of tissue repertoire. Limitations included a small, clinically heterogeneous cohort and limited sampling depth.

The repertoire was sequenced with immunoSEQ multiplex PCR; TCRdb's copy has only in-frame clones and lacks some. The table has 20,000 to 30,000 clones, 75% to 95% seen once. The chain combines TRBV5-1 with TRBJ2-1; 11 nucleotides match TRBD2. The origin of this receptor is a male donor older than 55 who later had graft-versus-host disease after an allogeneic stem cell transplant. The specimen was blood, collected before transplantation. This CDR3 reads CASSLASGGPNEQFF. In DNA, the CDR3 is TGCGCCAGCAGCTTGGCTAGCGGGGGGCCCAATGAGCAGTTCTTC.